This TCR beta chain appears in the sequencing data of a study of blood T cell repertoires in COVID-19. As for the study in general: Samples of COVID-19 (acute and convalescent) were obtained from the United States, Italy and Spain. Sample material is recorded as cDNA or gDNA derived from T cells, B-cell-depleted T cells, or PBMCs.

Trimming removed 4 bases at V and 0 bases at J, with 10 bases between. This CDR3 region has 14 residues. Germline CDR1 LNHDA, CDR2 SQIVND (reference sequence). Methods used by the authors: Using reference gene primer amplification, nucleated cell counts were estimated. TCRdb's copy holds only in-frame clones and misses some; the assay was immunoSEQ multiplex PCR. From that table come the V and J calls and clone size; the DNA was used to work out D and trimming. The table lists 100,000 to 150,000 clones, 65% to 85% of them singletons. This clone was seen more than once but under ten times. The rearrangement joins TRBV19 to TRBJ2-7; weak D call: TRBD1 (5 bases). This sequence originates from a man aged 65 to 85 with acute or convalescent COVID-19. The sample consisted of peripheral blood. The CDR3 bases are TGTGCCAGTAGTAGAGACAGCGTCTCCTACGAGCAGTACTTC. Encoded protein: CASSRDSVSYEQYF.